Listed here are 11 T cell receptor beta chains from one sample, sequenced in a study of Ad26.COV2.S vaccination and SARS-CoV-2 variants. Using immunoSEQ multiplex PCR, the repertoire was profiled, and TCRdb retains in-frame clones only, with some absent. The repertoire holds hundreds of thousands of clones, 89% seen once, with 2.5% in the top ten. Treatment in this sample: about 20 received Ad26.COV2.S at low or high dose, single or two shots; about five received placebo; per-sample allocation not given. The study sampled participants on day 63 after the first vaccine or placebo injection. The sample here was peripheral blood, taken in a trial of Ad26.COV2.S vaccine versus placebo. The receptors originated from a person between 18 and 65 years old who received the Ad26.COV2.S COVID-19 vaccine or a placebo.

The rearrangement uses TRBV13 and TRBJ1-1, with 10 bases aligning to TRBD1. CDR1 and CDR2 (germline): PRHDT, FYEKMQ (reference sequence). Trimming removed 5 bases from V and 11 bases from J; junction bases left unmatched: 8. The CDR3 spans 13 residues. The CDR3 region is CASSRDRGLRAFF. The CDR3 DNA sequence: TGTGCCAGCAGCCGGGACAGGGGCCTTAGGGCTTTCTTT.

The V call is TRBV9, the J call TRBJ2-7; possible D gene TRBD1, 6 bases. V was trimmed by 1 base and J by 5 bases, leaving 16 bases between them. The CDR3 has 15 residues. Germline V gene lookup returns CDR1 SGDLS and CDR2 YYNGEE. Here the CDR3 DNA reads TGTGCCAGCAGCGTACCTGAACAGGGTTCACACGAGCAGTACGTC. It translates to CASSVPEQGSHEQYV.

J is TRBJ1-1 and V is TRBV7-9, with D possibly being TRBD1 (5 bases). The germline V and J ends were trimmed by 3 bases and 4 bases, with 9 bases remaining between them. The CDR3 is made up of 13 amino acids. The V gene's germline CDR1 is SEHNR and CDR2 FQNEAQ (reference sequence). The CDR3 reads CASSFSRATEAFF. The CDR3 DNA is TGTGCCAGCAGCTTCTCCAGGGCCACTGAAGCTTTCTTT.

The chain links TRBV6-5 to TRBJ2-1; D remains unclear. V was cut by 4 bases and J by 6 bases, with 16 bases left in between. Germline V gene lookup returns CDR1 MNHEY and CDR2 SVGAGI. This CDR3 is 15 amino acids long. The CDR3 DNA reads TGTGCCAGCAGTTTAAATCGAGAGCCCTCCAATGAGCAGTTCTTC. As protein: CASSLNREPSNEQFF.

This chain uses TRBV30 with TRBJ1-2; D remains ambiguous. CDR1 is GTSNPN, CDR2 SVGIG, per germline (reference sequence). V dropped 5 bases and J dropped 8 bases, with 15 bases sitting between them. This CDR3 is built from 12 residues. Written as DNA, the CDR3 is TGTGCCTGGGACTCGACCCTCGGGGGCTACACCTTC. It yields the protein CAWDSTLGGYTF.

This clone occurred once. The rearrangement joins TRBV27 to TRBJ1-5; D possibly corresponds to TRBD1 (5 bases). V lost 2 bases and J 7 bases, leaving 12 bases between the germline ends. This CDR3 spans 14 amino acids. CDR1 is MNHEY, CDR2 SMNVEV, per germline (reference sequence). The CDR3 loop is CASSLMGPEQPQHF. CDR3 coding DNA: TGTGCCAGCAGTTTAATGGGGCCGGAGCAGCCCCAGCATTTT.

The chain employs TRBV19 and TRBJ1-6; D remains ambiguous. The CDR3 is 15 amino acids. V was cut by 3 bases and J by 7 bases, with 13 bases left in between. The germline CDR1 and CDR2 sequences are LNHDA and SQIVND (reference sequence). In nucleotides, the CDR3 is TGTGCCAGTAGTATCAGAAGTTTGGGGAATTCACCCCTCCACTTT. It is translated as CASSIRSLGNSPLHF.

CDR3 in DNA: TGTGCCAGCAGCTTTCAGGGCGGGCCAGGGGAGACCCAGTACTTC. Encoded protein: CASSFQGGPGETQYF. The chain uses TRBV7-2 and TRBJ2-5; D is tentatively TRBD1 or TRBD2 (5 bases each). The CDR3 is made up of 15 amino acids. Germline values: CDR1 SGHTA, CDR2 FQGNSA. Trimming shortened V by 3 bases and J by 5 bases, and 16 bases separated the two germline ends.

This clone showed up just once. V and J are TRBV20-1 and TRBJ1-2; D is uncertain. The CDR3 totals 11 residues. V lost 4 bases, J lost 8 bases, and 11 bases lay in between. Germline V lookup: CDR1 DFQATT, CDR2 SNEGSKA (reference sequence). CDR3 nucleotide sequence: TGCAGTGCTACTTCGGCTGTCGGCTACACCTTC. Translation: CSATSAVGYTF.

The CDR3 here is CATSDPPAGATGELFF. The CDR3 DNA is TGTGCCACCAGTGACCCTCCAGCGGGAGCCACCGGGGAGCTGTTTTTT. V and J are TRBV24-1 and TRBJ2-2; 8 nucleotides agree with TRBD2. Germline CDR1 reads KGHDR; CDR2 reads SFDVKD. There are 16 residues in the CDR3. V shed 4 bases, J shed 4 bases, and the junction held 7 bases outside the gene matches.

This clone appeared a few times. The chain joins TRBV19 to TRBJ2-4; a weak D match, TRBD1 (6 bases). The CDR3 totals 16 residues. Between the trimmed V and J ends, which lost 4 bases and 3 bases, there was a span of 16 bases. Germline V gene data show CDR1 as LNHDA and CDR2 as SQIVND (reference sequence). DNA of the CDR3: TGTGCCAGTAGTACCCAGGGGATCGGCGTCAAAAACATTCAGTACTTC. Translation: CASSTQGIGVKNIQYF.